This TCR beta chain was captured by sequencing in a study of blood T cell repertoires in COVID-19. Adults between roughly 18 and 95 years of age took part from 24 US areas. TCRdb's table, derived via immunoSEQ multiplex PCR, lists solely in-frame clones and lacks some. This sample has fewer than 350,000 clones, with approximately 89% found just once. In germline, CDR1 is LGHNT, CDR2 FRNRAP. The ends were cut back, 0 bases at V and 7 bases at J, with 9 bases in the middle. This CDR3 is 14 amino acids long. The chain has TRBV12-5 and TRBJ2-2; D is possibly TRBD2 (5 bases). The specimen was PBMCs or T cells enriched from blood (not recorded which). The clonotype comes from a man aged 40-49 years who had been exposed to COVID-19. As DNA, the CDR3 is TGTGCTAGTGGTTTGGTACTAGATCTCGGGGAGCTGTTTTTT. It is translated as CASGLVLDLGELFF.